One and the same sample provided the 12 T cell receptor beta chains below, sequenced in a study of T cell responses to AZD1222 COVID-19 vaccine. Generated by immunoSEQ multiplex PCR, the TCRdb table keeps only in-frame clones and is missing some. This sample yields roughly 70,000 clones, of which roughly 89% are seen a single time; approximately 8.6% belongs to the top ten. The sample consisted of peripheral blood, taken 28 days after the second AZD1222 dose. The receptors shown here come from an adult who received the AZD1222 COVID-19 vaccine.

The V and J genes are TRBV7-3 and TRBJ2-2; 10 positions agree with TRBD1. Germline V lookup: CDR1 SGHTA, CDR2 FQGTGA. J lost 6 bases, V lost 5 bases, and 6 bases had no gene match. This CDR3 has 15 residues. The CDR3 region has the DNA TGTGCCAGCAGCCGGGACAGGGGATACTCCGGGGAGCTGTTTTTT. This codes for CASSRDRGYSGELFF.

CDR3 nucleotides: TGTGCCAGCAGCCGGGACATAGCGGGGGGTTACAATGAGCAGTTCTTC. This gives the protein CASSRDIAGGYNEQFF. V gene TRBV5-4 combines with J gene TRBJ2-1; 10 nucleotides agree with TRBD2. The CDR3 runs 16 residues. J gave up 4 bases and V 4 bases, and 8 bases lay outside the gene matches. Per the germline V gene, CDR1 is SGHNT and CDR2 is YYREEE (reference sequence).

The chain links TRBV24-1 to TRBJ2-5; 13 bases map to TRBD2. The CDR3 sequence is 17 residues long. Germline loops: CDR1 KGHDR, CDR2 SFDVKD. With 4 bases clipped from V and 4 bases from J, the junction kept 8 bases outside the gene matches. Written as DNA, the CDR3 is TGTGCCACCAGTGACCCAGGACTAGCGGGAGTTCGAGAGACCCAGTACTTC. Translating it yields CATSDPGLAGVRETQYF.

The V call is TRBV2, the J call TRBJ2-5; D unresolved. Germline loops: CDR1 SNHLY, CDR2 FYNNEI. This CDR3 is built from 14 residues. Trimming removed 4 bases from V and 2 bases from J, with 11 bases in between. The CDR3 region has the DNA TGTGCCAGCAGTGGAGTGAGTCAGCAAGAGACCCAGTACTTC. It is translated as CASSGVSQQETQYF.

The chain combines TRBV27 with TRBJ1-5, with 7 nucleotides matching TRBD1. Germline loops: CDR1 MNHEY, CDR2 SMNVEV (reference sequence). This CDR3 region has 14 residues. The junction had 4 bases not matched to a gene; V was cut back by 7 bases and J by 1 base. The CDR3 DNA follows: TGTGCCAGCAACAACAGGGGAAGCAATCAGCCCCAGCATTTT. Protein product: CASNNRGSNQPQHF.

The chain links TRBV6-5 to TRBJ2-7; D is possibly TRBD2 (6 bases). Trimming stripped 4 bases from V and 7 bases from J, with 14 bases between. This CDR3 comprises 13 residues. CDR1 is MNHEY and CDR2 is SVGAGI in the germline V gene. CDR3 in amino acids: CASSSGSLLEQYV. CDR3 nucleotide sequence: TGTGCCAGCAGTTCCGGGAGTCTTCTTGAGCAGTACGTC.

The rearrangement uses TRBV7-2 and TRBJ2-1; TRBD2 aligns across 7 bases. This CDR3 spans 15 amino acids. Trimming cost V 7 bases and J 3 bases; bases outside gene matches: 9. Germline CDR1 reads SGHTA; CDR2 reads FQGNSA. CDR3 in amino acids: CASTAETSFYNEQFF. The CDR3 DNA is TGTGCCAGCACCGCCGAGACTAGCTTCTACAATGAGCAGTTCTTC. Together with reference TRBV7-2 and TRBJ2-1, the CDR3 gives the full variable domain: GAGVSQSPSNKVTEKGKDVELRCDPISGHTALYWYRQSLGQGLEFLIYFQGNSAPDKSGLPSDRFSAERTGGSVSTLTIQRTQQEDSAVYLCASTAETSFYNEQFFGPGTRLTVL.

The chain couples TRBV3-1 (or the pseudogene TRBV3-2) to TRBJ2-1, with D possibly matching TRBD1 (5 bases). The CDR3 length is 14 residues. Per germline, CDR1 LGHDT and CDR2 YNNKEL (reference sequence). Trimming left V 0 bases short and J 6 bases short, with 9 bases between. The CDR3 coding sequence is TGTGCCAGCAGCCAAGATAGGCAGGGCAATGAGCAGTTCTTC. Translating it yields CASSQDRQGNEQFF.

The chain combines TRBV4-3 with TRBJ1-1, with D unresolved. Germline V gene data show CDR1 as LGHNA and CDR2 as YSLEER. The CDR3 has 14 amino acids. Trimming removed 3 bases at V and 1 base at J, with 9 bases between. CDR3 in amino acids: CASSQVTQNTEAFF. CDR3 bases: TGCGCCAGCAGCCAGGTGACACAGAACACTGAAGCTTTCTTT.

The CDR3 bases are TGTGCCAGCAGTGACCCGACGCCCCAGCATTTT. It codes for CASSDPTPQHF. The chain has TRBV2 and TRBJ1-5, with D unresolved. The CDR3 length is 11 residues. Trimming removed 3 bases from V and 9 bases from J, with 6 bases in between. Germline assignment: CDR1 SNHLY and CDR2 FYNNEI.

This chain uses TRBV5-5 with TRBJ1-5, with 8 bases identical to TRBD1. This CDR3 has 18 amino acids. The junction had 16 bases not matched to a gene; V was cut back by 3 bases and J by 5 bases. Germline values: CDR1 SGHKS, CDR2 YYEKEE (reference sequence). CDR3 sequence (DNA): TGTGCCAGCAGCTGGACCGGGACAGGCGCCTGGATGCATCAGCCCCAGCATTTT. Encoded protein: CASSWTGTGAWMHQPQHF.

This chain uses TRBV19 with TRBJ2-5, with TRBD1 identical over 7 bases. The J segment lost 3 bases and the V segment lost 6 bases, leaving 7 bases of the junction unmatched. The CDR3 is 14 amino acids. The germline CDR1 and CDR2 sequences are LNHDA and SQIVND (reference sequence). This CDR3 reads CASSPPGQKETQYF. CDR3 sequence (DNA): TGTGCCAGTAGCCCCCCGGGACAGAAAGAGACCCAGTACTTC.